Listed below are T cell receptor beta chains from one sample, sequenced in a study of T cell repertoires in cytomegalovirus infection. TCRdb called the reads again in MiXCR, with one record for every CDR3 protein. The table has 640,000 or so distinct CDR3 sequences, roughly 36% seen once; the top ten hold about 18%. For these receptors, no antigen is known. The specimen comprised cultured PBMCs, sampled from culture after CMV antigen stimulation. The receptors stem from a human donor in good health (CMV status not recorded). Some clones in this sample may be carry-over from other donors' samples. CDR3s include the opening cysteine and the closing phenylalanine or tryptophan. The D gene is left open where the match is weak. A clone size is listed for some rows: how often the clone was seen (once, few, many), or a class if it is expanded.

V	D	size	J	CDR3	DNA
TRBV12-5	NA	NA	TRBJ1-5	CASGLVLQPQHF	TGTGCTAGTGGTTTGGTACTTCAGCCCCAGCATTTT
TRBV5-4	TRBD1	NA	TRBJ1-2	CASSLPGTGDGYTF	TGTGCCAGCAGCTTGCCGGGGACAGGGGATGGCTACACCTTC
TRBV6-2/TRBV6-3	TRBD1	NA	TRBJ2-1	CASRIRPGQGEQFF	TGTGCCAGCAGGATCAGACCGGGACAGGGGGAGCAGTTCTTC
TRBV6-2/TRBV6-3	NA	NA	TRBJ2-1	CASSYSDYAIPNEQFF	TGTGCCAGCAGTTACTCCGACTACGCTATCCCCAATGAGCAGTTCTTC
TRBV6-5	NA	few	TRBJ1-6	CASKQGRSSPLHF	TGTGCCAGCAAACAGGGTCGGAGTTCACCCCTCCACTTT
TRBV11-1	TRBD2	NA	TRBJ2-1	CASRPRLASGYNEQFF	TGTGCCAGCAGACCTAGGTTGGCTAGCGGGTACAATGAGCAGTTCTTC
TRBV7-2	TRBD2	many	TRBJ2-3	CASSPNSGLVRLDTQYF	TGTGCCAGCAGCCCAAACTCTGGACTAGTTCGTCTTGATACGCAGTATTTT
TRBV7-2	NA	many	TRBJ2-2	CASSLFPGELFF	TGTGCCAGCAGCTTATTTCCCGGGGAGCTGTTTTTT
TRBV7-2	TRBD1	NA	TRBJ2-3	CTSSYDRDGRTDTQYF	TGTACCAGCAGCTACGACAGGGATGGACGCACAGATACGCAGTATTTT
TRBV19	NA	NA	TRBJ2-1	CASKTRGGDEQFF	TGTGCCAGTAAAACTAGAGGGGGGGATGAGCAGTTCTTC
TRBV7-8	TRBD2	few	TRBJ2-5	CASSYTPAGLVETQYF	TGTGCCAGCAGCTACACCCCAGCGGGATTGGTGGAGACCCAGTACTTC
TRBV7-8	NA	few	TRBJ1-2	CASSPYLVRGYTF	TGTGCCAGCAGCCCCTATCTGGTGCGAGGCTACACCTTC
TRBV5-6	TRBD1	few	TRBJ2-2	CASSFDRENTGELFF	TGTGCCAGCAGCTTCGACAGGGAGAACACCGGGGAGCTGTTTTTT
TRBV9	NA	once	TRBJ1-6	CASSSPWGGINSPLHF	TGTGCCAGCAGCTCCCCATGGGGGGGGATTAATTCACCCCTCCACTTT
TRBV7-2	TRBD2	few	TRBJ2-7	CASSLWGGSVEQYF	TGTGCCAGCAGCTTATGGGGGGGGTCGGTCGAGCAGTACTTC
TRBV4-1	TRBD2	NA	TRBJ2-3	CASSQSGLAGTDTQYF	TGCGCCAGCAGCCAAAGTGGACTAGCGGGCACAGATACGCAGTATTTT
TRBV7-8	NA	few	TRBJ1-4	CASSLARVNFREKLFF	TGTGCCAGCAGCTTAGCCAGGGTTAACTTTAGGGAAAAACTGTTTTTT
TRBV20-1	NA	NA	TRBJ1-6	CSARGTLLHF	TGCAGTGCTAGGGGTACTCTCCTCCACTTT
TRBV6-6	NA	NA	TRBJ1-5	CASSAPGQPQHF	TGTGCCAGCAGCGCCCCTGGGCAGCCCCAGCATTTT
TRBV7-8	NA	NA	TRBJ1-2	CASSSAGNYGYTF	TGTGCCAGCAGCTCGGCCGGGAACTATGGCTACACCTTC
TRBV12-3/TRBV12-4	NA	few	TRBJ1-6	CASSKQHSPLHF	TGTGCCAGCAGTAAACAGCATTCACCCCTCCACTTT
TRBV19	TRBD2	NA	TRBJ2-1	CASSMGLAGNEQFF	TGTGCCAGTAGTATGGGACTAGCTGGCAATGAGCAGTTCTTC
TRBV7-2	NA	many	TRBJ2-7	CASSLEGFYEQYF	TGTGCCAGCAGCTTAGAAGGGTTCTACGAGCAGTACTTC
TRBV4-1	NA	NA	TRBJ1-2	CASSQEEGGYYGYTF	TGCGCCAGCAGCCAAGAGGAGGGGGGGTATTATGGCTACACCTTC
TRBV12-3/TRBV12-4	NA	few	TRBJ1-3	CASRSTGIWVINF	TGTGCCAGCAGATCAACAGGGATTTGGGTCATTAATTTT
TRBV4-2	NA	NA	TRBJ1-4	CASSSDPSTGELFF	TGTGCCAGCAGCTCAGACCCATCGACGGGCGAACTGTTTTTT
TRBV7-2	NA	few	TRBJ2-7	CASSAQWGDEQYF	TGTGCCAGCAGCGCCCAGTGGGGGGACGAGCAGTACTTC
TRBV11-3	TRBD2	few	TRBJ2-7	CASSAGTSGEQYF	TGTGCCAGCAGCGCCGGGACTAGTGGCGAGCAGTACTTC
TRBV2	NA	NA	TRBJ2-3	CASSESVGTDTQYF	TGTGCCAGCAGTGAAAGTGTAGGGACAGATACGCAGTATTTT
TRBV6-1	TRBD1	NA	TRBJ2-7	CASRFNDRGSYEQYF	TGTGCCAGCAGGTTTAACGACAGGGGGTCCTACGAGCAGTACTTC
TRBV19	TRBD1	NA	TRBJ1-1	CASSTQDRVGGAFF	TGTGCCAGTAGTACCCAAGACAGGGTTGGCGGAGCTTTCTTT
TRBV7-4	NA	few	TRBJ1-3	CASSLGPWTANSGNTIYF	TGTGCCAGCAGCTTGGGCCCTTGGACAGCAAACTCTGGAAACACCATATATTTT
TRBV20-1	NA	few	TRBJ2-6	CSARDQGGSGANVLTF	TGCAGTGCTAGAGATCAAGGTGGCTCTGGGGCCAACGTCCTGACTTTC
TRBV6-1	TRBD1	NA	TRBJ2-5	CASRVDRGYQGTQYF	TGTGCCAGCAGAGTCGACAGGGGATACCAGGGGACCCAGTACTTC
TRBV2	NA	NA	TRBJ1-5	CASSERFWQFSNQPQHF	TGTGCCAGCAGTGAACGGTTTTGGCAGTTTAGCAATCAGCCCCAGCATTTT
TRBV29-1	TRBD1	NA	TRBJ1-1	CSVPGQGGYAEAFF	TGCAGCGTCCCAGGACAGGGTGGTTACGCTGAAGCTTTCTTT
TRBV12-3/TRBV12-4	NA	NA	TRBJ1-6	CASSLTSPSYNSPLHF	TGTGCCAGCAGTCTCACGTCACCCTCCTATAATTCACCCCTCCACTTT
TRBV7-2	TRBD2	NA	TRBJ2-3	CASSLVGTSGGGTDTQYF	TGTGCCAGCAGCTTAGTTGGGACTAGCGGGGGTGGAACAGATACGCAGTATTTT
TRBV20-1	NA	NA	TRBJ2-1	CSAEDIVWEQFF	TGCAGTGCTGAAGACATCGTTTGGGAGCAGTTCTTC
TRBV4-2	NA	NA	TRBJ1-6	CASSQDSRGLRSPLHF	TGTGCCAGCAGCCAAGATTCCCGGGGGTTGAGATCACCCCTCCACTTT
TRBV20-1	NA	NA	TRBJ2-3	CSARDLGTAKGGYTQYF	TGCAGTGCTAGAGATCTCGGGACTGCCAAAGGAGGGTATACGCAGTATTTT
TRBV20-1	TRBD2	NA	TRBJ2-7	CSANSGGSYEQYF	TGCAGTGCAAATAGCGGGGGATCCTACGAGCAGTACTTC
TRBV29-1	TRBD1	few	TRBJ1-1	CSVEGQGGRTNTEAFF	TGCAGCGTTGAGGGACAGGGAGGGAGAACGAACACTGAAGCTTTCTTT
TRBV6-2/TRBV6-3	TRBD2	few	TRBJ2-4	CASSYSALALKNIQYF	TGTGCCAGCAGTTACTCGGCACTAGCGCTGAAAAACATTCAGTACTTC
TRBV15	NA	NA	TRBJ2-4	CATSRWGGGQAKNIQYF	TGTGCCACCAGCAGGTGGGGGGGGGGGCAGGCCAAAAACATTCAGTACTTC
TRBV15	NA	NA	TRBJ1-5	CATSSRRGDHQPQHF	TGTGCCACCAGCTCCCGTCGGGGAGATCATCAGCCCCAGCATTTT
TRBV2	NA	NA	TRBJ2-7	CASSGGPQYF	TGTGCCAGCAGTGGGGGGCCGCAGTACTTC
TRBV29-1	NA	NA	TRBJ1-1	CSVAPGNTEAFF	TGCAGCGTTGCGCCGGGGAACACTGAAGCTTTCTTT